This T cell receptor (beta chain) was sequenced during a study of shared clonotypes between healthy human individuals. Study overall: Used for every donor were three CD4 naive, three CD4 memory, two CD8 naive and one CD8 memory plate.

The CDR3 runs to 12 residues. CDR1 is SGHKS and CDR2 is YYEKEE in the germline V gene (reference sequence). V was pared by 0 bases and J by 12 bases, with 6 bases of the junction left unmatched. The CD4+ fraction was divided into a CD45RA+ naive subset and a CD45RA-negative memory subset. Sequencing used immunoSEQ multiplex PCR; TCRdb keeps in-frame clones, though not all of them. Of fewer than 400,000 clones listed, about 74% are singletons. Of note for this clone: The target antigen is unknown.

Findings and limits, study-wide: Donor clonotype sharing was expected to depend on sequencing depth.

This sequence joins TRBV5-5 and TRBJ2-7; 7 bases agree with TRBD1. Sequenced sample: memory CD4+ T cells sorted from blood. The subset denotes: CD45RA-negative fraction. This receptor was obtained from a man aged 25-45 years in good health. In nucleotides, the CDR3 is TGTGCCAGCAGCTTGGACAGGGGAAACCTGTACTTC. Protein product: CASSLDRGNLYF.